This TCR beta chain appears in the sequencing data of a study of beta chain features in type 1 diabetes. Turning to the study itself: The examined sorted cells totaled fewer than 110,000,000 across samples.

Sequencing targeted expressed TCRB transcripts, as all isolated RNA had been reverse transcribed. The protocol was immunoSEQ multiplex PCR, while the TCRdb copy is restricted to in-frame clones and leaves out a portion. In the table there are 35,000 to 50,000 clones, 50% of which are singletons. This clone was detected a few times. Its antigen is unidentified. V lost 4 bases and J lost 7, with 10 bases in between. This CDR3 contains 12 residues. Germline CDR1 MDHEN, CDR2 SYDVKM. Study-wide results and limits: Shortening of TCRB CDR3s, moderate but significant, appeared in all four CD4+ subsets of Type 1 diabetes patients.

It was via CD45RO/CCR7/CD25/CD127/CD95/CD27 that CD4+ naive, central memory, regulatory and stem cell-like memory cells were sorted. Purity above 95% was achieved in all sorted populations. The sample was stem cell memory CD4+ T cells from blood. The chain joins TRBV28 to TRBJ1-2; a possible D gene is TRBD1 (5 bases). The TCR originated in a woman in her twenties or thirties in good health. CDR3 nucleotide sequence: TGTGCCAGCAGTTCAGGGTTGGGTGGCTACACCTTC. It codes for CASSSGLGGYTF.